Listed below are T cell receptor beta chains from one sample, sequenced in a study of technical replicates of blood from a few donors. Sequenced by immunoSEQ multiplex PCR; TCRdb stores in-frame clones only, minus some. The sample has more than 60,000 clones; approximately 93% are singletons. The material sequenced was T cells isolated from PBMCs. The receptors originated from a human donor in good health. Both conserved end residues are part of each CDR3. Each record gives: D gene, V gene, clone size, J gene, CDR3 protein, CDR3 DNA. A D gene is named only where the DNA matches it firmly. Not all rows give a size; the values are once, few, many and, for expanded clones, a class.

d_call: TRBD1
v_call: TRBV4-3
clone_size: .
j_call: TRBJ2-4
cdr3_aa: CASSTRLHRQGPNIQYF
cdr3_nt: TGCGCCAGCAGCACCCGCTTGCACAGACAGGGTCCAAACATTCAGTACTTC

d_call: .
v_call: TRBV30
clone_size: .
j_call: TRBJ2-3
cdr3_aa: CAWSITGTDTQYF
cdr3_nt: TGTGCCTGGAGTATCACGGGAACAGATACGCAGTATTTT

d_call: TRBD1
v_call: TRBV12-5
clone_size: once
j_call: TRBJ2-5
cdr3_aa: CASVLTGVGETQYF
cdr3_nt: TGTGCTAGTGTCCTGACAGGGGTCGGCGAGACCCAGTACTTC

d_call: .
v_call: TRBV30
clone_size: .
j_call: TRBJ1-5
cdr3_aa: CAWSVLSQPQHF
cdr3_nt: TGTGCCTGGAGTGTACTCTCTCAGCCCCAGCATTTT

d_call: .
v_call: TRBV18
clone_size: .
j_call: TRBJ2-3
cdr3_aa: CASSRPGGGRDTQYF
cdr3_nt: TGTGCCAGCTCACGCCCAGGGGGAGGTCGGGATACGCAGTATTTT

d_call: .
v_call: TRBV9
clone_size: .
j_call: TRBJ1-3
cdr3_aa: CASSPGGGTGNTIYF
cdr3_nt: TGTGCCAGCAGCCCCGGGGGGGGAACCGGAAACACCATATATTTT

d_call: .
v_call: TRBV9
clone_size: .
j_call: TRBJ2-1
cdr3_aa: CASSEGASYNEQFF
cdr3_nt: TGTGCCAGCAGCGAAGGGGCGTCCTACAATGAGCAGTTCTTC

d_call: .
v_call: TRBV11-3
clone_size: .
j_call: TRBJ2-7
cdr3_aa: CASSLGTLGEEQYF
cdr3_nt: TGTGCCAGCAGCCTAGGGACACTGGGTGAGGAGCAGTACTTC

d_call: .
v_call: TRBV12-5
clone_size: .
j_call: TRBJ2-7
cdr3_aa: CATTGTNPYEQYF
cdr3_nt: TGTGCTACAACGGGTACGAACCCCTACGAGCAGTACTTC

d_call: .
v_call: TRBV9
clone_size: .
j_call: TRBJ2-1
cdr3_aa: CASSVVGTSHNEQFF
cdr3_nt: TGTGCCAGCAGCGTAGTCGGGACATCCCACAATGAGCAGTTCTTC

d_call: .
v_call: TRBV7-9
clone_size: .
j_call: TRBJ1-1
cdr3_aa: CATRDTSNTEAFF
cdr3_nt: TGTGCCACCCGGGACACGTCTAACACTGAAGCTTTCTTT

d_call: .
v_call: TRBV9
clone_size: once
j_call: TRBJ2-5
cdr3_aa: CASSVFGRRGSTETQYF
cdr3_nt: TGTGCCAGCAGCGTGTTTGGTCGTCGGGGTTCGACAGAGACCCAGTACTTC

d_call: TRBD2
v_call: TRBV11-2
clone_size: .
j_call: TRBJ2-1
cdr3_aa: CASSLGLAGYNEQFF
cdr3_nt: TGTGCCAGCAGCTTGGGACTAGCGGGCTACAATGAGCAGTTCTTC

d_call: TRBD2
v_call: TRBV7-3
clone_size: .
j_call: TRBJ2-7
cdr3_aa: CASSLAGGSYEQYF
cdr3_nt: TGTGCCAGCAGCTTAGCGGGAGGGTCCTACGAGCAGTACTTC

d_call: TRBD1
v_call: TRBV6-5
clone_size: .
j_call: TRBJ2-2
cdr3_aa: CAVRTGINTGELFF
cdr3_nt: TGTGCCGTCCGGACAGGGATAAACACCGGGGAGCTGTTTTTT

d_call: .
v_call: TRBV16
clone_size: .
j_call: TRBJ1-1
cdr3_aa: CASSPDRSMNTEAFF
cdr3_nt: TGTGCCAGCAGCCCAGACAGGAGTATGAACACTGAAGCTTTCTTT

d_call: TRBD1
v_call: TRBV6-5
clone_size: .
j_call: TRBJ1-5
cdr3_aa: CAAGGQQPQHF
cdr3_nt: TGTGCCGCAGGGGGACAACAGCCCCAGCATTTT

d_call: TRBD2
v_call: TRBV5-1
clone_size: .
j_call: TRBJ2-1
cdr3_aa: CASSLVLAGANNEQFF
cdr3_nt: TGCGCCAGCAGCTTGGTCCTAGCGGGAGCTAACAATGAGCAGTTCTTC

d_call: .
v_call: TRBV6-5
clone_size: .
j_call: TRBJ2-7
cdr3_aa: CASSPGGSSYEQYF
cdr3_nt: TGTGCCAGCAGCCCTGGGGGGAGCTCCTACGAGCAGTACTTC

d_call: .
v_call: TRBV30
clone_size: few
j_call: TRBJ1-1
cdr3_aa: CAWSGPTEDTEAFF
cdr3_nt: TGTGCCTGGAGTGGACCCACTGAGGACACTGAAGCTTTCTTT

d_call: .
v_call: TRBV15
clone_size: .
j_call: TRBJ1-4
cdr3_aa: CATSRDWAGPNEKLFF
cdr3_nt: TGTGCCACCAGCAGAGATTGGGCGGGGCCGAATGAAAAACTGTTTTTT

d_call: TRBD2
v_call: TRBV27
clone_size: once
j_call: TRBJ2-5
cdr3_aa: CASSPNPQLAGGTEETQYF
cdr3_nt: TGTGCCAGCAGCCCTAACCCCCAGCTAGCGGGAGGGACAGAGGAGACCCAGTACTTC

d_call: TRBD1
v_call: TRBV6-5
clone_size: .
j_call: TRBJ1-4
cdr3_aa: CASSPADRDEKLFF
cdr3_nt: TGTGCCAGCAGCCCCGCGGACAGGGATGAAAAACTGTTTTTT

d_call: .
v_call: TRBV19
clone_size: .
j_call: TRBJ2-7
cdr3_aa: CASSYTGLDTYEQYF
cdr3_nt: TGTGCCAGTAGTTACACGGGACTGGATACTTACGAGCAGTACTTC

d_call: .
v_call: TRBV18
clone_size: once
j_call: TRBJ2-7
cdr3_aa: CASSSGHSIYEQYF
cdr3_nt: TGTGCCAGCTCATCTGGACATTCTATCTACGAGCAGTACTTC

d_call: TRBD2
v_call: TRBV5-6
clone_size: .
j_call: TRBJ2-7
cdr3_aa: CASNPAGGLYEQYF
cdr3_nt: TGTGCCAGCAACCCCGCGGGAGGGCTGTACGAGCAGTACTTC

d_call: .
v_call: TRBV6-6
clone_size: .
j_call: TRBJ2-3
cdr3_aa: CASSYGQGGTTDTQYF
cdr3_nt: TGTGCCAGCAGCTACGGACAGGGAGGGACTACAGATACGCAGTATTTT

d_call: .
v_call: TRBV5-6
clone_size: .
j_call: TRBJ1-5
cdr3_aa: CASSTFPGAYPSFNQPQHF
cdr3_nt: TGTGCCAGCAGCACTTTCCCAGGGGCATATCCCTCATTTAATCAGCCCCAGCATTTT

d_call: TRBD2
v_call: TRBV7-2
clone_size: .
j_call: TRBJ2-1
cdr3_aa: CASSLALLAGDNEQFF
cdr3_nt: TGTGCCAGCAGCTTAGCGTTGCTAGCGGGTGACAATGAGCAGTTCTTC

d_call: TRBD2
v_call: TRBV7-7
clone_size: .
j_call: TRBJ2-2
cdr3_aa: CASSSVLAGAGSGELFF
cdr3_nt: TGTGCTAGCAGCTCCGTACTAGCGGGAGCAGGGTCCGGGGAGCTGTTTTTT

d_call: .
v_call: TRBV28
clone_size: .
j_call: TRBJ2-7
cdr3_aa: CASSYLIYEQYF
cdr3_nt: TGTGCCAGCAGTTACTTAATCTACGAGCAGTACTTC

d_call: TRBD2
v_call: TRBV30
clone_size: .
j_call: TRBJ2-2
cdr3_aa: CAWSVGSSGVTGELFF
cdr3_nt: TGTGCCTGGAGTGTCGGGTCTAGCGGGGTCACCGGGGAGCTGTTTTTT

d_call: TRBD1
v_call: TRBV7-2
clone_size: once
j_call: TRBJ1-2
cdr3_aa: CASSPTGAKGYTF
cdr3_nt: TGTGCCAGCAGCCCGACAGGGGCGAAGGGCTACACCTTC

d_call: TRBD1
v_call: TRBV30
clone_size: .
j_call: TRBJ2-3
cdr3_aa: CASSGQGSDTQYF
cdr3_nt: TGTGCCTCCTCGGGACAGGGTTCAGATACGCAGTATTTT

d_call: TRBD2
v_call: TRBV7-2
clone_size: .
j_call: TRBJ2-3
cdr3_aa: CASSRGTSGNTDTQYF
cdr3_nt: TGTGCCAGCAGCCGTGGGACTAGCGGAAACACAGATACGCAGTATTTT

d_call: .
v_call: TRBV2
clone_size: .
j_call: TRBJ2-2
cdr3_aa: CASSDGDTGELFF
cdr3_nt: TGTGCCAGCAGTGACGGAGACACCGGGGAGCTGTTTTTT